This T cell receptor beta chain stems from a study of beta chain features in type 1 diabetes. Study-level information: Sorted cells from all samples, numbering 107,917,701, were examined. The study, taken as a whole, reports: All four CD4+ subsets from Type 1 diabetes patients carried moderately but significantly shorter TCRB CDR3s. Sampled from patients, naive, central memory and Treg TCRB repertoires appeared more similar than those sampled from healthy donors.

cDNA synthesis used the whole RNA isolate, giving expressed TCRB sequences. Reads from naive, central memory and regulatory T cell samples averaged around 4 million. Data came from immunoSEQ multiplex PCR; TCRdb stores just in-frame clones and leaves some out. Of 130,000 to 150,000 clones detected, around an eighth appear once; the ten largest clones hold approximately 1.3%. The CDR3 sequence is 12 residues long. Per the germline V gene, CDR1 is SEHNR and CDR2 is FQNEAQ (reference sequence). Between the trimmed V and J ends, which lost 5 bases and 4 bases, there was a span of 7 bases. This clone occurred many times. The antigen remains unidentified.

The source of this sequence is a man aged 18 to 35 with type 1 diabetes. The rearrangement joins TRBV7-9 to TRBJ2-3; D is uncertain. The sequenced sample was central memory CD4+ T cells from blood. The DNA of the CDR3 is TGTGCCAGCAGCCCTTCATCAGATACGCAGTATTTT. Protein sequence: CASSPSSDTQYF. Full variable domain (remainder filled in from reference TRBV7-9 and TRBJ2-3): DTGVSQNPRHKITKRGQNVTFRCDPISEHNRLYWYRQTLGQGPEFLTYFQNEAQLEKSRLLSDRFSAERPKGSFSTLEIQRTEQGDSAMYLCASSPSSDTQYFGPGTRLTVL.